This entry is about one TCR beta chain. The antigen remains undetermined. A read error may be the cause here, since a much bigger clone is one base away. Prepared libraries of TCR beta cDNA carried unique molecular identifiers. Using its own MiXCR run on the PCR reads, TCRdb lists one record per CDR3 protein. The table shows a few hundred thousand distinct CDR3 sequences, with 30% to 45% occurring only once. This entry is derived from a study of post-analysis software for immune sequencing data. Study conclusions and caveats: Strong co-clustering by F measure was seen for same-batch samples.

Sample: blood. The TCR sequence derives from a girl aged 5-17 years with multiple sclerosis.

The CDR3: CASSFSSGGFAAQYF. CDR3 DNA: TGTGCCAGCAGCTTCTCTAGCGGGGGGTTTGCGGCCCAGTACTTC. This chain links TRBV7-2 with TRBJ2-5; 11 bases map to TRBD2. This CDR3 is 15 amino acids long. Losses at the gene ends were 3 bases for V and 9 bases for J; bases not matched to a gene: 9. Germline V gives CDR1 SGHTA, CDR2 FQGNSA.